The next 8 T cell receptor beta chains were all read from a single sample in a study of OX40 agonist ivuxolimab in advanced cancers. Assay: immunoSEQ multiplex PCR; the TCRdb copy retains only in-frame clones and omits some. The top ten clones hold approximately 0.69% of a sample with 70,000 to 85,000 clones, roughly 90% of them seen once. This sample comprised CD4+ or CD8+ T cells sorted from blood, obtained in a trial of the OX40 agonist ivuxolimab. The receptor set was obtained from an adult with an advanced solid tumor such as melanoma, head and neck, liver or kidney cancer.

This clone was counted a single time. DNA of the CDR3: TGCGCCAGCAGCAATACCGGGACAGGGGGCGCAGATACGCAGTATTTT. It specifies CASSNTGTGGADTQYF. This rearrangement joins TRBV5-1 to TRBJ2-3; the match to TRBD1 covers 12 bases. V lost 4 bases and J lost 4; bases outside the gene matches: 7. This CDR3 has 16 amino acids. CDR1 and CDR2 from the germline V gene are SGHRS and YFSETQ.

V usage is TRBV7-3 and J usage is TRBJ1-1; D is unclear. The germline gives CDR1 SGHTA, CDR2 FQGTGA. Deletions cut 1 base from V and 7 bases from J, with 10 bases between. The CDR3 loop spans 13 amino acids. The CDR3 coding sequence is TGTGCCAGCAGCTTAAGGGCGGGTGATGAAGCTTTCTTT. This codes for CASSLRAGDEAFF.

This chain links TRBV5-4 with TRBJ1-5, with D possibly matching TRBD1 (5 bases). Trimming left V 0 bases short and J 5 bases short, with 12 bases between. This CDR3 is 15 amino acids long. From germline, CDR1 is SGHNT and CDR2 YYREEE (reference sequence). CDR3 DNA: TGTGCCAGCAGCTTGGGTCCAGGGAGGGATCAGCCCCAGCATTTT. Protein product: CASSLGPGRDQPQHF. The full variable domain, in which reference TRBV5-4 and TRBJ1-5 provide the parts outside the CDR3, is ETGVTQSPTHLIKTRGQQVTLRCSSQSGHNTVSWYQQALGQGPQFIFQYYREEENGRGNFPPRFSGLQFPNYSSELNVNALELDDSALYLCASSLGPGRDQPQHFGDGTRLSIL.

The CDR3 is CAISEVGKNIQYF. The CDR3 DNA is TGTGCCATCAGTGAGGTGGGAAAAAACATTCAGTACTTC. The J gene is TRBJ2-4, the V gene TRBV10-3, with D unclear. The CDR3 covers 13 residues. Germline V gene data show CDR1 as ENHRY and CDR2 as SYGVKD. The V end lost 2 bases, the J end lost 4 bases, and 6 bases lay between the germline ends.

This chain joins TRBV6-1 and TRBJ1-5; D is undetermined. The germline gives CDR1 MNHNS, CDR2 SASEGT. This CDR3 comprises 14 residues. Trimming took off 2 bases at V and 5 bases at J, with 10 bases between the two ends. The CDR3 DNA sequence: TGTGCCAGCAGTGAAAGTGCCACCTATCAGCCCCAGCATTTT. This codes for CASSESATYQPQHF.

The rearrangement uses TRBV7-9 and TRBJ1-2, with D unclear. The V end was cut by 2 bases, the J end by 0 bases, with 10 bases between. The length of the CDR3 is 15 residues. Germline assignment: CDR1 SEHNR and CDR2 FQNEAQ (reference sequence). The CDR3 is CASSLNQAANYGYTF. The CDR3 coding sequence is TGTGCCAGCAGCTTAAACCAGGCGGCTAACTATGGCTACACCTTC.

This chain's CDR3 is CASSTGLNTEAFF. CDR3 nucleotides: TGTGCCAGCAGCACGGGACTGAACACTGAAGCTTTCTTT. The rearrangement links TRBV7-8 to TRBJ1-1; D perhaps matches TRBD1 (5 bases). Trimming took off 5 bases at V and 0 bases at J, with 7 bases between the two ends. Per germline, CDR1 SGHVS and CDR2 FQNEAQ. The CDR3 totals 13 residues.

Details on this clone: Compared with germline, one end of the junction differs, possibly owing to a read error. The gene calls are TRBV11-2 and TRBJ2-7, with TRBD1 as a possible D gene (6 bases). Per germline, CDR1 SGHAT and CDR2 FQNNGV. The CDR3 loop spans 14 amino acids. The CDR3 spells CASSPSRGTYGQYF. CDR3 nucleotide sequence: TGTGCCAGCAGCCCTAGTAGGGGGACCTACGGGCAGTACTTC. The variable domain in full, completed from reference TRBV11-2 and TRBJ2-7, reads EAGVAQSPRYKIIEKRQSVAFWCNPISGHATLYWYQQILGQGPKLLIQFQNNGVVDDSQLPKDRFSAERLKGVDSTLKIQPAKLEDSAVYLCASSPSRGTYGQYFGPGTRLTVT.